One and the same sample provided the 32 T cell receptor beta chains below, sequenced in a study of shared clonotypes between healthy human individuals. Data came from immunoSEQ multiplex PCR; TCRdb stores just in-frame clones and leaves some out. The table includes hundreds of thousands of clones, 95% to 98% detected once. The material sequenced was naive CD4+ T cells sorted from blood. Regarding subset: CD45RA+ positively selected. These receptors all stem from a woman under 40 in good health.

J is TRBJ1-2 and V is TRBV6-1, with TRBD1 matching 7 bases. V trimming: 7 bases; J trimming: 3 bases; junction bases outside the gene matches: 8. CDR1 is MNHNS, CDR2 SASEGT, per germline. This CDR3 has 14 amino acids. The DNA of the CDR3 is TGTGCCAGCACAGTACAGGGGTCGGACTATGGCTACACCTTC. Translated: CASTVQGSDYGYTF.

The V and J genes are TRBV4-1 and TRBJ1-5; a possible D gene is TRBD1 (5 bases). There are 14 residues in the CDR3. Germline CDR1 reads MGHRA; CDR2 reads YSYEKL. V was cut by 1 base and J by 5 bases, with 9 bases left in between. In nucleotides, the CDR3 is TGCGCCAGCAGCCAAGGGGGCCGGGATCAGCCCCAGCATTTT. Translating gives CASSQGGRDQPQHF.

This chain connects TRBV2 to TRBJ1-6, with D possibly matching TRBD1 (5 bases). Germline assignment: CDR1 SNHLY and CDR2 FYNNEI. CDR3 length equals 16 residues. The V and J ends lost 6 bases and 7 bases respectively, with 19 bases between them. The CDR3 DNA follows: TGTGCCAGCAGCAAAGGGTGGGACTCTGGCAATTCACCCCTCCACTTT. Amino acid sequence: CASSKGWDSGNSPLHF.

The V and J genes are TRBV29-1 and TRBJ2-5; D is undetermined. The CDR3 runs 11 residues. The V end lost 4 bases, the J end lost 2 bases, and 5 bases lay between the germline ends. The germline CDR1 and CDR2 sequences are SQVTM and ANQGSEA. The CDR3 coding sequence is TGCAGCGTTGGCCATCAAGAGACCCAGTACTTC. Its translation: CSVGHQETQYF.

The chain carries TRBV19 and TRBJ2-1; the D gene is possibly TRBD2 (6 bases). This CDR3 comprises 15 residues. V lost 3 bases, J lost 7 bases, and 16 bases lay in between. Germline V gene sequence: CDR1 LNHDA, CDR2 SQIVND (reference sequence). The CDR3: CASSIGGTRGNEQFF. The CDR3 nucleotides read TGTGCCAGTAGTATCGGTGGGACTCGGGGGAATGAGCAGTTCTTC.

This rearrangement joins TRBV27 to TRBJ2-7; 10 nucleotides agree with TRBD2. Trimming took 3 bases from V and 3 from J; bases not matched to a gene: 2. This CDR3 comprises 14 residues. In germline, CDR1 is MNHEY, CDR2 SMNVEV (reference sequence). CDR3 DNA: TGTGCCAGCAGTTTGAGGACTAGCGGCTACGAGCAGTACTTC. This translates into CASSLRTSGYEQYF.

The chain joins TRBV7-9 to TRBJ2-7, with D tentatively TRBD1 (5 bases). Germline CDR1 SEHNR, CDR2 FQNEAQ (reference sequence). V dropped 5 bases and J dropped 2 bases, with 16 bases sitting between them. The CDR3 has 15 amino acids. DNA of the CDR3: TGTGCCAGCAGCCCAAGGGGCGGAGCAACCTACGAGCAGTACTTC. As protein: CASSPRGGATYEQYF.

The CDR3 protein is CASSEAGVSGNTIYF. CDR3 DNA: TGTGCCAGCAGTGAAGCTGGGGTCAGTGGAAACACCATATATTTT. The rearrangement joins TRBV6-1 to TRBJ1-3; no definite D call. CDR1 is MNHNS and CDR2 is SASEGT in the germline V gene. This CDR3 is 15 amino acids long. V lost 0 bases and J 3 bases, leaving 9 bases between the germline ends.

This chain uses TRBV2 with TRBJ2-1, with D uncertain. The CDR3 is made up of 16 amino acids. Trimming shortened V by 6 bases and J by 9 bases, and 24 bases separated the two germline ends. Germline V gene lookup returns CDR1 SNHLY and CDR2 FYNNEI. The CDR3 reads CASRPRAEETTGEQFF. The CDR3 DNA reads TGTGCCAGCAGGCCCCGGGCCGAAGAAACTACGGGTGAGCAGTTCTTC.

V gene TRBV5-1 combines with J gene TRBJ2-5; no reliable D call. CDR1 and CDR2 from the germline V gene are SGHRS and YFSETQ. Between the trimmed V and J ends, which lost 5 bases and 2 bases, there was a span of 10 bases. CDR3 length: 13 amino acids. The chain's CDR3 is CASSLNRQETQYF. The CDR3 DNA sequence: TGCGCCAGCAGTTTAAACAGACAAGAGACCCAGTACTTC.

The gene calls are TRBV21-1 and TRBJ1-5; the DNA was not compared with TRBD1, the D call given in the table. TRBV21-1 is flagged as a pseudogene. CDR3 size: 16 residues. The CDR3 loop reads CASSKERRQGNQPQHF. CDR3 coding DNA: TGTGCCAGCAGCAAAGAGAGGAGACAGGGCAATCAGCCCCAGCATTTT.

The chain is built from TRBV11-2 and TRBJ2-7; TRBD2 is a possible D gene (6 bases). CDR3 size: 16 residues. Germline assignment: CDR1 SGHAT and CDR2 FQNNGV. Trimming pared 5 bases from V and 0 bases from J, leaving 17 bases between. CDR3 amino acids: CASSTYGTSNSYEQYF. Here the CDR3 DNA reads TGTGCCAGCAGCACATACGGGACTTCTAACTCCTACGAGCAGTACTTC.

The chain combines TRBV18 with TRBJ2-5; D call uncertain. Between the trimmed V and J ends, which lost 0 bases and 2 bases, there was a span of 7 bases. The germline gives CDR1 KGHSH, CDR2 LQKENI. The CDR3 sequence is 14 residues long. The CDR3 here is CASSPPSRQETQYF. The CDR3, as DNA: TGTGCCAGCTCACCACCGAGCAGACAAGAGACCCAGTACTTC.

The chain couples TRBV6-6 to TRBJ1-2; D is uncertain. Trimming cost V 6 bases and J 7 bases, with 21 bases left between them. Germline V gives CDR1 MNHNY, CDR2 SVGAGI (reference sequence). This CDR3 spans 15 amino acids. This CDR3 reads CASREGQVKSAGYTF. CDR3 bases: TGTGCCAGCAGAGAAGGCCAGGTTAAATCGGCTGGCTACACCTTC.

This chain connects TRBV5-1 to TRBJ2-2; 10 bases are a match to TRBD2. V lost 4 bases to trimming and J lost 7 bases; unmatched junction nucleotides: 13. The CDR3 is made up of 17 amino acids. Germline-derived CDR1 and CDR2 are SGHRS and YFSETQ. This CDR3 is CASSVLDLAGEGGELFF. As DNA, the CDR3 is TGCGCCAGCAGCGTCCTAGATCTAGCGGGAGAGGGCGGGGAGCTGTTTTTT.

The CDR3 is CASSGPLGGLFF. The CDR3 nucleotides are TGTGCCAGCAGCGGCCCCCTGGGCGGGCTGTTTTTT. The chain combines TRBV7-9 with TRBJ2-2; no definite D call. Germline CDR1 and CDR2: SEHNR and FQNEAQ (reference sequence). V lost 5 bases and J 13 bases, leaving 14 bases between the germline ends. CDR3 size: 12 residues.

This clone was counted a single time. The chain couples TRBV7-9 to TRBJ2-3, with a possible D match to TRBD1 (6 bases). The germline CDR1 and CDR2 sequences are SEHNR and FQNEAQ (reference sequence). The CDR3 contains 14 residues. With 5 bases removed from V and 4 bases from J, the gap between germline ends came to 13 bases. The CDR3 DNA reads TGTGCCAGCAGCGAGATCAGGGGTGCAGATACGCAGTATTTT. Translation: CASSEIRGADTQYF.

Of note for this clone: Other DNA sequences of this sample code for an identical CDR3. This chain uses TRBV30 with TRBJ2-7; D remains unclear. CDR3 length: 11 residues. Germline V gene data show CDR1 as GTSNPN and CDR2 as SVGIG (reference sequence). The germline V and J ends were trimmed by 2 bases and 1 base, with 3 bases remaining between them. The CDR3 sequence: CAWSTSYEQYF. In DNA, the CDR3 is TGTGCCTGGAGTACTTCCTACGAGCAGTACTTC. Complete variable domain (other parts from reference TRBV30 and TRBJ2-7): SQTIHQWPATLVQPVGSPLSLECTVEGTSNPNLYWYRQAAGRGLQLLFYSVGIGQISSEVPQNLSASRPQDRQFILSSKKLLLSDSGFYLCAWSTSYEQYFGPGTRLTVT.

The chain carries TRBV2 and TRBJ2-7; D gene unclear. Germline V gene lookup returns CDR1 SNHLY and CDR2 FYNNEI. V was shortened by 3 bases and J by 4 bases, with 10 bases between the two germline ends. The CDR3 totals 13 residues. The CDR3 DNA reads TGTGCCAGCAGTGACACTGGAAGATACGAGCAGTACTTC. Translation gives CASSDTGRYEQYF.

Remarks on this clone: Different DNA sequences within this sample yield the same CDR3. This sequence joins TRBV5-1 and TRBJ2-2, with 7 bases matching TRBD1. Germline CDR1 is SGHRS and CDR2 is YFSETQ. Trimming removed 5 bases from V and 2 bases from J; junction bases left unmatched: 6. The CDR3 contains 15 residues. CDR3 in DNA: TGCGCCAGCAGGCCCGGGACAGCTAACACCGGGGAGCTGTTTTTT. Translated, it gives CASRPGTANTGELFF.

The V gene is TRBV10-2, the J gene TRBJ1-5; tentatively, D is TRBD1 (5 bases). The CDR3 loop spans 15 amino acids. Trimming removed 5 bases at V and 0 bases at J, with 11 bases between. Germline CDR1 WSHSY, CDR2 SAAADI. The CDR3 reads CASSSQGNSNQPQHF. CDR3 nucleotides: TGCGCCAGCAGTTCCCAGGGAAATAGCAATCAGCCCCAGCATTTT.

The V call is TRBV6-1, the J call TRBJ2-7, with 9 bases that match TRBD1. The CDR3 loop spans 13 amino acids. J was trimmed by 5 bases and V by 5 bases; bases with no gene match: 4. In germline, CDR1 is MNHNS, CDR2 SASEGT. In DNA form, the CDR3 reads TGTGCCAGCAGTACCCGGGACAGGGACGAGCAGTACTTC. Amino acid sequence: CASSTRDRDEQYF.

DNA for the CDR3: TGTGCCAGCAGTCTCGGACTAGCGGTTAGCACAGATACGCAGTATTTT. It encodes CASSLGLAVSTDTQYF. The chain couples TRBV2 to TRBJ2-3; 10 bases align to TRBD2. Germline V gives CDR1 SNHLY, CDR2 FYNNEI. The CDR3 has 16 amino acids. After removal of 5 bases from V and 0 bases from J, the junction contained 5 bases not matched to a gene. Combining the CDR3 with reference TRBV2 and TRBJ2-3 gives the whole variable domain EPEVTQTPSHQVTQMGQEVILRCVPISNHLYFYWYRQILGQKVEFLVSFYNNEISEKSEIFDDQFSVERPDGSNFTLKIRSTKLEDSAMYFCASSLGLAVSTDTQYFGPGTRLTVL.

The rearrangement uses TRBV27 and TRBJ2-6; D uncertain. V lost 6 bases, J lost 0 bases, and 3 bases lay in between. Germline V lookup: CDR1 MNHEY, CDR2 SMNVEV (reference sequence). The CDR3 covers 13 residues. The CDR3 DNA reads TGTGCCAGCAGAAGCTCTGGGGCCAACGTCCTGACTTTC. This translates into CASRSSGANVLTF.

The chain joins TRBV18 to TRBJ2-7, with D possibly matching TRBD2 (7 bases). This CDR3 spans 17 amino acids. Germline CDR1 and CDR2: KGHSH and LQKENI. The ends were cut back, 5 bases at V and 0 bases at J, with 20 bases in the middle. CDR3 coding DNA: TGTGCCAGCTCAAGGGGCGGGGGCAAAGGGTACTCCTACGAGCAGTACTTC. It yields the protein CASSRGGGKGYSYEQYF.

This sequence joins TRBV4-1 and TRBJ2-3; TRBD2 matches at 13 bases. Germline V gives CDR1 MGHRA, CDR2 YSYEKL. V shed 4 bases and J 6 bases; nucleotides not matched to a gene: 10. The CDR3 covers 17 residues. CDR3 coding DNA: TGCGCCAGCAGCCGGATACCGGGACTAGCGGGATCGGATACGCAGTATTTT. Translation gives CASSRIPGLAGSDTQYF.

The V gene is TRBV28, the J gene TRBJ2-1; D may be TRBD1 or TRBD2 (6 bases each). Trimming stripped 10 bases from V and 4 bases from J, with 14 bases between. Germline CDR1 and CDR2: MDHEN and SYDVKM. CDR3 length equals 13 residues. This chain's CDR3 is CAIQGTLYNEQFF. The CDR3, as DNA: TGTGCCATCCAGGGGACTCTATACAATGAGCAGTTCTTC.

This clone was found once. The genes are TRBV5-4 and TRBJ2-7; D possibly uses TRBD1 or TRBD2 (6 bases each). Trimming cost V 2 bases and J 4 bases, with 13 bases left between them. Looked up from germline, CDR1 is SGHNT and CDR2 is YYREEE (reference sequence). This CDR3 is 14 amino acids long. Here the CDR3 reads CASSFGGLRYEQYF. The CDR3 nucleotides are TGTGCCAGCAGCTTTGGGGGGCTGCGGTACGAGCAGTACTTC. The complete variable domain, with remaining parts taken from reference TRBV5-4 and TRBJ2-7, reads ETGVTQSPTHLIKTRGQQVTLRCSSQSGHNTVSWYQQALGQGPQFIFQYYREEENGRGNFPPRFSGLQFPNYSSELNVNALELDDSALYLCASSFGGLRYEQYFGPGTRLTVT.

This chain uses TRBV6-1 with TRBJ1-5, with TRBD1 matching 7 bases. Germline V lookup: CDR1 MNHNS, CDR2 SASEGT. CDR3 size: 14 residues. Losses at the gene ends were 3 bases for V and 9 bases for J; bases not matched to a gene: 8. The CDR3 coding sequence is TGTGCCAGCAGTGACCCCAGGGGGGGGAGGCCCCAGCATTTT. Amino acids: CASSDPRGGRPQHF.

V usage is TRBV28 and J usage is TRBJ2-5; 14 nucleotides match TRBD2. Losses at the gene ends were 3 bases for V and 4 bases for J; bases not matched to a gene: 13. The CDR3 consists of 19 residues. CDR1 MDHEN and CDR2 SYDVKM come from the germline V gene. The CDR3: CASSFFPGLAGDEPETQYF. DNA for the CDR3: TGTGCCAGCAGTTTTTTTCCGGGACTAGCGGGAGATGAGCCAGAGACCCAGTACTTC.

This chain's CDR3 is CASSFGVVRGSEQFF. CDR3 bases: TGTGCCAGCAGCTTTGGGGTGGTCCGAGGGTCCGAGCAGTTCTTC. V gene TRBV7-2 combines with J gene TRBJ2-1, with D tentatively TRBD2 (5 bases). The CDR3 extends over 15 amino acids. V shed 3 bases and J shed 10 bases, with 19 bases lying between them. CDR1 and CDR2 from the germline V gene are SGHTA and FQGNSA.

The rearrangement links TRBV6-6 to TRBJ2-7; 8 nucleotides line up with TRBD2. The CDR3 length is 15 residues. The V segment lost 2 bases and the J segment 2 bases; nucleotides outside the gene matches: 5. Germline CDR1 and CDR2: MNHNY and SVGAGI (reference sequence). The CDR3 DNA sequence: TGTGCCAGCAGTTACGGAGTAGCGGGGCCCTACGAGCAGTACTTC. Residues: CASSYGVAGPYEQYF.